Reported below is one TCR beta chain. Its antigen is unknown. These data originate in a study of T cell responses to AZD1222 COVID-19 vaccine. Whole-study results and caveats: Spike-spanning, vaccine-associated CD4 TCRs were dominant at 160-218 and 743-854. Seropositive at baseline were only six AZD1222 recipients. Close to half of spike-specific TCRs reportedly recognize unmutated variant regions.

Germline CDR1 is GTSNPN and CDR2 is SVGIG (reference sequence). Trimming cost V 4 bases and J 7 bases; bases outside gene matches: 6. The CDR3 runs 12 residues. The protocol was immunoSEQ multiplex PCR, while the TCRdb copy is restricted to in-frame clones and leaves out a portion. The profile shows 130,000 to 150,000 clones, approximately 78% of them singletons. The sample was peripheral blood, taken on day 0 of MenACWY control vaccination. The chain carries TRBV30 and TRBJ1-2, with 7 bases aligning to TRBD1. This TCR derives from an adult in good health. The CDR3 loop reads CAWTQGGPGYTF. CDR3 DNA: TGTGCCTGGACCCAGGGGGGTCCTGGCTACACCTTC.